This T cell receptor (beta chain) was retrieved from a study of T cell responses to AZD1222 COVID-19 vaccine. Background on the study: Investigators merged groups given second doses at roughly 4 or roughly 12 weeks.

Study results and caveats: Repertoires in all cases were sampled only once the peak T cell response had passed. Spike-wide coverage was observed for vaccine-associated CD4 TCRs, with dominant responses at 160-218 and 743-854. Possibly, clonal diversity was underestimated; donors were largely white British and included more females.

About this clone itself: Its antigen is unidentified.

Profiling relied on immunoSEQ multiplex PCR, and the TCRdb table lists in-frame clones only, not all of them. The repertoire consists of 110,000 or so clones, with roughly nine tenths occurring once and the leading ten covering 4% to 5.5%. CDR3 length equals 16 residues. Germline assignment: CDR1 MNHEY and CDR2 SVGEGT. V dropped 3 bases and J dropped 4 bases, with 18 bases sitting between them. The source was peripheral blood, collected on day 0 of AZD1222 vaccination. The chain uses TRBV6-2 or TRBV6-3 and TRBJ1-1, with TRBD1 as a possible D gene (5 bases). This receptor was obtained from an adult in good health. The CDR3 DNA sequence: TGTGCCAGCAGTTATACCCCGGACACCTTGGGCACTGAAGCTTTCTTT. Translated: CASSYTPDTLGTEAFF.